This TCR beta chain was recovered during a study of T cell responses to AZD1222 COVID-19 vaccine. Turning to the study itself: Recipients boosted at about 4 weeks or about 12 weeks are pooled. Study conclusions and caveats: Seropositive AZD1222 recipients at baseline numbered only six or seven. Dominant at 160-218 and 743-854, vaccine-associated CD4 TCRs also spanned spike. Clonal diversity was possibly underestimated, and white British individuals and females predominated among donors.

A remark on this clone: Its antigen is undetermined.

Germline V lookup: CDR1 SGHKS, CDR2 YYEKEE (reference sequence). Trimming cost V 1 base and J 7 bases, with 12 bases left between them. This CDR3 comprises 15 residues. Libraries were prepared by immunoSEQ multiplex PCR; TCRdb keeps only in-frame clonotypes and omits some of them. Of around 110,000 clones detected, roughly 87% appear once; the ten largest clones hold around 4.5%. The receptor was derived from an adult in good health. The genes are TRBV5-5 and TRBJ1-6, with D possibly being TRBD1 (5 bases). The sample in question was peripheral blood, obtained on day 0 of AZD1222 vaccination. The CDR3 bases are TGTGCCAGCAGCTTGCCCGAGGGGAGAAATTCACCCCTCCACTTT. This sequence encodes CASSLPEGRNSPLHF.